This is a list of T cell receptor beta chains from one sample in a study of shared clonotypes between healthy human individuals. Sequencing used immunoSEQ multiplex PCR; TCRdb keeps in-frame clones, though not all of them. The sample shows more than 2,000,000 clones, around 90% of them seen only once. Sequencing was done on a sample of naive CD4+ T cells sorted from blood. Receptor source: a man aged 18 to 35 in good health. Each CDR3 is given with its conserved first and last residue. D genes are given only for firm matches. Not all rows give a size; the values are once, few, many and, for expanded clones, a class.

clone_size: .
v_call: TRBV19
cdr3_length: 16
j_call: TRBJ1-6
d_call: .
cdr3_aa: CASSNRAEDYNSPLHF
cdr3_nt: TGTGCCAGTAGTAACCGGGCCGAAGATTATAATTCACCCCTCCACTTT

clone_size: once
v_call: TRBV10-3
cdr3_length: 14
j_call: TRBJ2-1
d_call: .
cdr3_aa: CAISGSDPLNEQFF
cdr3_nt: TGTGCCATCAGTGGAAGCGACCCATTAAATGAGCAGTTCTTC

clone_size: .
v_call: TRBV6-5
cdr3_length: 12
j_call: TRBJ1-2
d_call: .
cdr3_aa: CASSSPGGGYTF
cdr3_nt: TGTGCCAGCAGTTCCCCGGGCGGGGGCTACACCTTC

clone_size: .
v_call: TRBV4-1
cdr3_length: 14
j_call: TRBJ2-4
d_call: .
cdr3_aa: CASSQAATENIQYF
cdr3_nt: TGCGCCAGCAGCCAAGCGGCCACAGAAAACATTCAGTACTTC

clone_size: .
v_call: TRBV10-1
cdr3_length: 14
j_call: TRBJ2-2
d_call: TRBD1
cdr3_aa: CASSRDRGYGELFF
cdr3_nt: TGCGCCAGCAGTCGGGACAGGGGTTACGGGGAGCTGTTTTTT

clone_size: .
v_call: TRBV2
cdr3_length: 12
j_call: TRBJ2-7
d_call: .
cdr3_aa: CASRDDSYEQYF
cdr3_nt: TGTGCCAGTAGAGACGACAGCTACGAGCAGTACTTC

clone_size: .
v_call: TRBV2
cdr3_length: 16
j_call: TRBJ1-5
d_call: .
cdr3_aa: CASSYEIAREGQPQHF
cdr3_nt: TGTGCCAGCAGTTACGAAATAGCAAGGGAAGGTCAGCCCCAGCATTTT

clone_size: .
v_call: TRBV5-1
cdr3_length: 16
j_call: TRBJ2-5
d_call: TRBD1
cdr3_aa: CASSLGPQGFQETQYF
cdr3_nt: TGCGCCAGCAGCTTGGGGCCACAGGGGTTCCAAGAGACCCAGTACTTC

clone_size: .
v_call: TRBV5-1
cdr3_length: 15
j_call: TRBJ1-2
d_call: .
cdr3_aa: CASSLMGPTNYGYTF
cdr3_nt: TGCGCCAGCAGCTTGATGGGCCCGACTAACTATGGCTACACCTTC

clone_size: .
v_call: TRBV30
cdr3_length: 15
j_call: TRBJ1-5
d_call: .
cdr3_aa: CAWSDAPSGNQPQHF
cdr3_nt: TGTGCCTGGAGTGATGCCCCGTCTGGCAATCAGCCCCAGCATTTT

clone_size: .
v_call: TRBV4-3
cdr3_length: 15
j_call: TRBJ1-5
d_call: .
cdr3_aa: CASSQGRVPNQPQHF
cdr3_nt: TGCGCCAGCAGCCAAGGCAGGGTCCCCAATCAGCCCCAGCATTTT

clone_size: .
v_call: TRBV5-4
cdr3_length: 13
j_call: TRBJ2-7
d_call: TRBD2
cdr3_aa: CASRVDGEGEQYF
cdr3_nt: TGTGCCAGCAGGGTGGACGGGGAGGGTGAGCAGTACTTC

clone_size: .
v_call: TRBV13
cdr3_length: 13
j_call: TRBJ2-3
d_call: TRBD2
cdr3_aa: CASSSRGADTQYF
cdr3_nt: TGTGCCAGCAGCTCCCGGGGGGCAGATACGCAGTATTTT

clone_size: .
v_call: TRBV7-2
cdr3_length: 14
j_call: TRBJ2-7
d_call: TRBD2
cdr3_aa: CASSARDYASEQYF
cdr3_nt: TGTGCCAGCAGCGCCCGGGACTACGCGTCCGAGCAGTACTTC

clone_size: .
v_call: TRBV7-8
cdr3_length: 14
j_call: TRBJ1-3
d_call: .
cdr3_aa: CASSLGSSGNTIYF
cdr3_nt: TGTGCCAGCAGCTTAGGGTCCTCTGGAAACACCATATATTTT

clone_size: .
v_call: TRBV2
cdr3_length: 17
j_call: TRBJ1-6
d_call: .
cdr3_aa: CASSFQLAGTYNSPLHF
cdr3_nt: TGTGCCAGCAGTTTTCAACTTGCCGGGACGTATAATTCACCCCTCCACTTT

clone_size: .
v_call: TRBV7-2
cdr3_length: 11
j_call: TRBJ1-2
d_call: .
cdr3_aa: CASSLDSGYTF
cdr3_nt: TGTGCCAGCAGCTTAGATAGCGGCTACACCTTC

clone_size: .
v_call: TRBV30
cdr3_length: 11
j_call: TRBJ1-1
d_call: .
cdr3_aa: CAWSTRTEAFF
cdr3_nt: TGTGCCTGGAGTACCCGTACTGAAGCTTTCTTT

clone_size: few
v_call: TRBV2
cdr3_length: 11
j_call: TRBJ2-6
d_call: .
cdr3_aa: CASTPANVLTF
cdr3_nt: TGTGCCAGCACTCCGGCCAACGTCCTGACTTTC

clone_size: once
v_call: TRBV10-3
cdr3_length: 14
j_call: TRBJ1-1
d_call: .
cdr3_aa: CAISESRMNTEAFF
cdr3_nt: TGTGCCATCAGTGAGTCGCGGATGAACACTGAAGCTTTCTTT

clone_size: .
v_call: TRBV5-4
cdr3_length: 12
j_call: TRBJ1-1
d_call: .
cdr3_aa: CASSLVGTEAFF
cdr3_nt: TGTGCCAGCAGCTTGGTGGGCACTGAAGCTTTCTTT

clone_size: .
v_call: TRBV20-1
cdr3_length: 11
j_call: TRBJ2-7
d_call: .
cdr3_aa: CSARAWWEQYF
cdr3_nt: TGCAGTGCCAGAGCCTGGTGGGAGCAGTACTTC

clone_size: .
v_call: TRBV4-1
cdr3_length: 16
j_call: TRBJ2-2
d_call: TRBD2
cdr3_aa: CASSQSSGGLTGELFF
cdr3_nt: TGCGCCAGCAGCCAGTCCTCGGGAGGGCTAACCGGGGAGCTGTTTTTT

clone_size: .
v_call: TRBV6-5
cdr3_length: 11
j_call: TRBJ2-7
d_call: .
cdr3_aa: CASTGSYEQYF
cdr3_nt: TGTGCCAGCACTGGCAGTTACGAGCAGTACTTC

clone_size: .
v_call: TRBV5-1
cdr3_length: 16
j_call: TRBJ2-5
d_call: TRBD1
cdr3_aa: CASSLGGQGFQETQYF
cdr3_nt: TGCGCCAGCAGCTTGGGAGGACAGGGCTTCCAAGAGACCCAGTACTTC

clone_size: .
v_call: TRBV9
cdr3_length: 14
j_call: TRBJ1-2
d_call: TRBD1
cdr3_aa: CASSVGTGSYGYTF
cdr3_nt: TGTGCCAGCAGCGTAGGGACAGGATCCTATGGCTACACCTTC

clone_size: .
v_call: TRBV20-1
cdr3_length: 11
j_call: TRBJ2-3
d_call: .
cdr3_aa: CSARDLDTQYF
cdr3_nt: TGCAGTGCTAGGGACCTAGATACGCAGTATTTT

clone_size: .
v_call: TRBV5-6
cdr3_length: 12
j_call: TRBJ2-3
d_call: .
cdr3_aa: CASSHTRDTQYF
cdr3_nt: TGTGCCAGCAGCCATACTCGGGATACGCAGTATTTT

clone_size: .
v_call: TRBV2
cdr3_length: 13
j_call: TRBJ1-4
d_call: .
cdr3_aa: CASRAQTNEKLFF
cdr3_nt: TGTGCCAGCAGAGCACAGACTAATGAAAAACTGTTTTTT

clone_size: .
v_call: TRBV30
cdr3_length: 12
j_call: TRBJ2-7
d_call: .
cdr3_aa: CAWSSVSYEQYF
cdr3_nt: TGTGCCTGGAGTTCGGTCTCCTACGAGCAGTACTTC

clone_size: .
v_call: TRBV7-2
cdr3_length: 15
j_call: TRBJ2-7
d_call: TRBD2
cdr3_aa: CASSSLGEGLYEQYF
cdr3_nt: TGTGCCAGCAGCTCATTGGGGGAGGGTTTATACGAGCAGTACTTC

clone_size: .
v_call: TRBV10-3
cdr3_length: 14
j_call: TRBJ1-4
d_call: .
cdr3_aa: CAISEPATNEKLFF
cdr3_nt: TGTGCCATCAGTGAACCCGCAACTAATGAAAAACTGTTTTTT

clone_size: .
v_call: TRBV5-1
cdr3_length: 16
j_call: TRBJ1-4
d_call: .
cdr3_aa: CASSLAEGATNEKLFF
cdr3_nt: TGCGCCAGCAGCTTGGCGGAGGGGGCAACTAATGAAAAACTGTTTTTT

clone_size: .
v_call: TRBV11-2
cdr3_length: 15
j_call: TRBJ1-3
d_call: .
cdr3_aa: CASSPGPSSGNTIYF
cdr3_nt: TGTGCCAGCAGCCCAGGACCAAGCTCTGGAAACACCATATATTTT

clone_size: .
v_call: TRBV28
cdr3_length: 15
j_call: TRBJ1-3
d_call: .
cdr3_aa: CASSPTSRGSSGRYF
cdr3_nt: TGTGCCAGCAGTCCTACCTCGAGAGGGTCGTCGGGTCGGTATTTT

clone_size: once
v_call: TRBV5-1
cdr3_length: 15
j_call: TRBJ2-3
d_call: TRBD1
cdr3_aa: CASSFQGALPNTQYF
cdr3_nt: TGCGCCAGCAGCTTCCAGGGGGCCCTTCCAAATACGCAGTATTTT

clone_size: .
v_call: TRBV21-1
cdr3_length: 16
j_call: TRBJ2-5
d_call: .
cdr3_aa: CASSKFRQLYQETQYF
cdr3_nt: TGTGCCAGCAGCAAGTTTCGGCAATTGTACCAAGAGACCCAGTACTTC

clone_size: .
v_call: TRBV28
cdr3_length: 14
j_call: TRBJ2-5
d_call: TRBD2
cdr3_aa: CASSPTSGGETQYF
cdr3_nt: TGTGCCAGCAGTCCGACTAGCGGGGGAGAGACCCAGTACTTC

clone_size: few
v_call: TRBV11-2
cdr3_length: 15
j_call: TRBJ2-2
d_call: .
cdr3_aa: CASSSTGPNTGELFF
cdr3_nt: TGTGCCAGCAGCTCCACAGGGCCGAACACCGGGGAGCTGTTTTTT

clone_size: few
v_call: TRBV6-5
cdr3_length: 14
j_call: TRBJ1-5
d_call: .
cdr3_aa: CASSPIGPGQPQHF
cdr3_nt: TGTGCCAGCAGTCCCATTGGCCCCGGTCAGCCCCAGCATTTT